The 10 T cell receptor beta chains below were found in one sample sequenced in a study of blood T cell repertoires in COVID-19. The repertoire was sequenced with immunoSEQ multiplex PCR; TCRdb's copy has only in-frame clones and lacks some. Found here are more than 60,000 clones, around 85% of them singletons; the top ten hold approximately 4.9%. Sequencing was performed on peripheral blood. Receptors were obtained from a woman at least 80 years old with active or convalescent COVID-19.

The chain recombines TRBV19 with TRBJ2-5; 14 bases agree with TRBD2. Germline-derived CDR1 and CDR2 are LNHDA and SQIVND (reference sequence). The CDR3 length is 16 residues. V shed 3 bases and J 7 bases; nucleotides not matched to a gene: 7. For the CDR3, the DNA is TGTGCCAGTAGTATTACCATGACTAGCGGGAGGGGGACCCAGTACTTC. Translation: CASSITMTSGRGTQYF.

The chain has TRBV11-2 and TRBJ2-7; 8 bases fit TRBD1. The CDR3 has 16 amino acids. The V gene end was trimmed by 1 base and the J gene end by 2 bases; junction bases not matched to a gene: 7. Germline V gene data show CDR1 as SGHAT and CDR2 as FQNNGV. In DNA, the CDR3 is TGTGCCAGCAGCTTAGTGGCCGGGACAGGAGCCTACGAGCAGTACTTC. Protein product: CASSLVAGTGAYEQYF.

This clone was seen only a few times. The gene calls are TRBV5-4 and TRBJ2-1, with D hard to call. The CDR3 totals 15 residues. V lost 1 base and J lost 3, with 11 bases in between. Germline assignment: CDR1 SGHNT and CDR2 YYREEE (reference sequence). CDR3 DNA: TGTGCCAGCAGCTTGAAAGTTGTAGACTACAATGAGCAGTTCTTC. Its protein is CASSLKVVDYNEQFF.

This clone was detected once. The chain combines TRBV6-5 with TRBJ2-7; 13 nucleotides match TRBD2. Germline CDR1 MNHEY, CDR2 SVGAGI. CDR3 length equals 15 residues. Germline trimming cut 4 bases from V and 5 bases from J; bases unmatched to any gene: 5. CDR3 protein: CASSSGLAGVNEQYF. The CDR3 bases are TGTGCCAGCAGTTCAGGACTAGCGGGAGTTAACGAGCAGTACTTC.

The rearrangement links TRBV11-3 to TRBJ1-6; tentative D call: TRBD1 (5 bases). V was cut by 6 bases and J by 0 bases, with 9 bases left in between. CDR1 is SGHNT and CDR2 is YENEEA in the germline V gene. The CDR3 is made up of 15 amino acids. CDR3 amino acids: CASSYDSSYNSPLHF. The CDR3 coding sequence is TGTGCCAGCAGTTACGACAGCTCCTATAATTCACCCCTCCACTTT.

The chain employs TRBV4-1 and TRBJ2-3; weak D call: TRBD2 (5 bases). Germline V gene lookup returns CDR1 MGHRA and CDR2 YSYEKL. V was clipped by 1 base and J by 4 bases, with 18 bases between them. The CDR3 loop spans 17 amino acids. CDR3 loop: CASSQVAHGVPPDTQYF. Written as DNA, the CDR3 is TGCGCCAGCAGCCAAGTCGCCCACGGGGTCCCCCCAGATACGCAGTATTTT.

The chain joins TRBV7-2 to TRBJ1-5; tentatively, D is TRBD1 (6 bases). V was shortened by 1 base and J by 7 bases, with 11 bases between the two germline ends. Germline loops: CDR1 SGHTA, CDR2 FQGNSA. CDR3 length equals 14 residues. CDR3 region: CASSLGTAPQPQHF. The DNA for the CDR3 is TGTGCCAGCAGCTTAGGGACAGCACCGCAGCCCCAGCATTTT.

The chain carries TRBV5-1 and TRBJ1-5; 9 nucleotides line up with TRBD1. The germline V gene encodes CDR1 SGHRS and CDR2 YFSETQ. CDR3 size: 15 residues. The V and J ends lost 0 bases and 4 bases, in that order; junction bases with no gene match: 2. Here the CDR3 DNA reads TGCGCCAGCAGCTTGGCCGGGACAGGGAATCAGCCCCAGCATTTT. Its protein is CASSLAGTGNQPQHF.

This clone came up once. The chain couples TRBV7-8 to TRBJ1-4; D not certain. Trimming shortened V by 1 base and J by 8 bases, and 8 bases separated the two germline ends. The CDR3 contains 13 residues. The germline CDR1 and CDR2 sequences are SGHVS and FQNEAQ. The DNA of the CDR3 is TGTGCCAGCAGCTTAGGAGTAGAAGAAAAACTGTTTTTT. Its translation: CASSLGVEEKLFF.

In nucleotides, the CDR3 is TGCGCCAGCAGCCAAGACGACAGGGAGCCTGGAAACACCATATATTTT. Protein sequence: CASSQDDREPGNTIYF. The chain joins TRBV4-1 to TRBJ1-3; 7 bases line up with TRBD1. V lost 0 bases, J lost 2 bases, and 4 bases stayed unmatched. Germline-derived CDR1 and CDR2 are MGHRA and YSYEKL. The CDR3 totals 16 residues.